This T cell receptor (beta chain) was retrieved from a study of cytomegalovirus exposure and HLA in healthy donors (dated by TCRdb to about 2017). For the study in its entirety: According to an earlier analysis of 587 of the donors, some 170 million T cells yielded 117 million unique TCR beta sequences and 250 to 350 Gb of sequence data. Besides the first cohort of 666 subjects, a separate validation cohort made up of 120 different subjects was used. To decide whether each TCR beta V gene segment behaved as functional or pseudogenic, an earlier analysis of some 600 of the donors relied on high-throughput TCR beta sequencing. Roughly five DR-DQ haplotypes were treated as single units for association and clustering because of strong linkage in the cohort. Of the roughly 400 genotyped donors, about 80% fell in the genetic ancestry cluster associated with self-reported Caucasian donors. To study patterns of TCR occurrence, a later analysis re-analyzed previously published TCR beta repertoires from more than 550 donors and added high-resolution HLA genotyping. Every repertoire in the discovery cohort had been generated on one and the same sequencing platform. The study combined high-throughput TCR immunosequencing, statistical association of individual TCRs with disease status, and machine learning to predict cytomegalovirus infection status. Around 330 gigabases of sequencing data and 70 million to 100 million unique TCR sequences made up an early release that covered about 640 HLA-typed donors. HLA typing covered class I and class II loci at four-digit resolution. The later analysis used no new phenotypic data to find candidate immune exposures, relying instead on TCR beta sequences and their occurrence across donors. Donor age, sex, ethnicity and CMV serostatus were collected together with the repertoire data. In a later genetic analysis, genome-wide SNP genotypes for about 55% of the roughly 670 donors were used, and that subset was treated as a discovery cohort. Typing coverage varied by locus: roughly 620-640 donors for A, B, C, DRB1 and DQB1; roughly 560 for DQA1; about 590 for DPA1; approximately 470 for DPB1. The study used immunosequencing to profile the T cell repertoires of approximately 690 subjects and linked those repertoires to cytomegalovirus serostatus. Across 398 genotyped donors of the cohort, an average of approximately 200,000 unique TCR beta nucleotide sequences per donor were sequenced, and 15% to 20% of those sequences were non-productive. The aim of the study was to test whether cataloging public T cell receptors could identify signatures of past pathogen exposure.

Beyond this particular receptor, the publication reports: Some IMGT-functional V segments, including TRBV6-2 and TRBV6-3, could not be distinguished by the 87-base-pair reads and were therefore excluded. A group of highly shared sequence variants was considered likely to be a technical artifact of the sequencing pipeline. The study gave a list of under 200 TCR beta chains associated with cytomegalovirus. A further reported finding was that TCR beta sequences accurately predicted the HLA-A and HLA-B alleles for most subjects in the first cohort. V-gene and J-gene trimming of TCR beta chains was associated with a missense DCLRE1C variant in a later genetic analysis, and the association was replicated in an independent cohort. Approximately 16 rarely observed V segments, including chromosome 9 orphons, were excluded from the earlier analysis of about 500 of the donors because counts were too low. Most TCR sequences were observed very rarely across donors, whereas some public TCRs were present in many individuals. A few of the identified cytomegalovirus-associated TCR beta chains were confirmed in vitro to be specific for cytomegalovirus antigens. In a later analysis, TCR association rates were found to vary across HLA loci, with the most associated TCRs seen for DRB1 alleles and the fewest for HLA-C alleles. Because HLA typing was missing for some donors at each locus, association tests included only the typed subset. Strong co-occurrence of HLA alleles, especially DR and DQ, made assigning TCR associations to individual alleles difficult. Cytomegalovirus status was reported to be diagnosed by the classifier with high specificity and sensitivity in both the original and validation cohorts. In a later analysis, 16,951 TCR beta sequences were associated with specific HLA alleles at a false discovery rate of 0.05. An earlier analysis of approximately 600 of the donors showed that most TCR beta V segments appeared in productive rearrangements either about 87% or about 30% of the time, which broadly matched IMGT annotations. According to the authors, the approach could potentially be generalized to other disease states and immunological phenotypes. Presence/absence analyses assumed roughly uniform sequencing depth across donors, an assumption that may not hold. Most CMV-associated TCR beta chains appeared to be HLA-restricted in a later analysis, and the HLA associations seemed to be driven largely by CMV exposure. Several of the top co-occurrence clusters appeared to be linked to parvovirus B19, influenza, CMV and Epstein-Barr virus, according to a later analysis. Immune exposure information for the cohort was limited to CMV serostatus. In a later analysis, HLA-associated TCR beta chains were found to be more clonally expanded and to have lower generation probabilities than equally common non-associated chains. Linkage disequilibrium might explain the correlated functional status among segregating V segments, but an unknown experimental factor could not be excluded. The cohort was sequenced for TCR beta chains only, and without alpha or paired-chain data the features that could be detected were limited. In a later genetic analysis, fewer N-insertions in productive TCRs were reported among donors in an Asian-associated ancestry cluster than the roughly 670-donor mean.

Looking up the germline V gene yields CDR1 SGHNT and CDR2 YENEEA. The CDR3 runs 18 amino acids, cysteine and phenylalanine included. Only CDR3 DNA remains: 54 bases, in frame from the first base. V was cut back by 1 base and J by 2 bases, leaving a gap of 18 bases between them. Of note for this clone: The specificity of this receptor is unknown. It has no much larger one-base neighbor in the sample; base qualities were not kept.

The cohort was made up of 500 to 800 healthy bone marrow donors. At the time of sampling, every cohort member was nominally healthy, though immune exposures that went unrecorded were likely present. The donor was CMV seronegative and was included in the group of a few hundred seronegative cohort members. A peripheral blood sample was provided by each donor, and peripheral blood mononuclear cells were used for TCR beta sequencing. The Qiagen DNeasy Blood Extraction Kit was used to extract genomic DNA from the blood cell samples. The library came from the immunoSEQ multiplex PCR assay. A mixture of 60 forward primers for TCR Vbeta segments and 13 reverse primers for TCR Jbeta segments was used in the multiplex PCR. Amplification of the CDR3 region of rearranged TCR beta genes was performed with a multiplex PCR assay on genomic DNA. On the Illumina HiSeq System, the amplified TCR beta libraries were sequenced as 87-base-pair reads. In the paper's pipeline: A later analysis tallied about 77 million unique TCR beta chains across the roughly 610 repertoires, and about 10 million of those chains were shared by two or more donors. To remove PCR and sequencing errors, raw reads were error-corrected and collapsed into unique sequences using a nearest-neighbor algorithm that merged closely related sequences. Alignment of CDR3 sequences to IMGT reference sequences was used to assign V, D and J gene segments. For a sequence to be retained, a match of at least six nucleotides was required to both a V gene segment and a J gene segment. A rearrangement was called productive if the CDR3 had no stop codons and remained in frame with V and J, and every other rearrangement was called non-productive. CDR3 was defined according to IMGT convention as the region running from the second conserved V-encoded cysteine to the conserved J-encoded phenylalanine. The earlier analysis of about 570 of the donors excluded any sequence lacking an unambiguous match to a single V gene segment. An earlier analysis of roughly 590 of the donors called V segments functional above 56.7% productive rearrangements and segregating when the between-donor standard deviation exceeded 5%. A statistical classification framework was built for diagnosing cytomegalovirus status from the catalog of TCR beta chain sequences. In a later analysis, V and J genes were assigned by comparing TCR nucleotide sequences against IMGT/GENE-DB human TR gene sequences. Using the TCRdist pipeline, a later analysis assigned CDR3 sequences along with most-parsimonious VDJ recombination scenarios. A later analysis defined each TCR beta chain by its CDR3 amino acid sequence plus V-gene family, and excluded reads lacking a unique V-gene family. To address suspected cross-contamination and a sequencing artifact, a later analysis removed roughly 640 highly shared, low-generation-probability nucleotide sequences. In a later analysis, a clonal expansion index was calculated for each public chain from normalized within-repertoire ranks of inferred template counts. Generation probabilities in a later analysis came from a VDJ recombination model fitted to out-of-frame rearrangements, and those results were checked against IGoR. Hypergeometric tests were used in a later analysis to score TCR-TCR, TCR-HLA and TCR-CMV co-occurrence, with a repertoire-size bias correction applied to the TCR pairs. To estimate false discovery rates, a later analysis permuted the HLA or CMV assignments 20 times. A later analysis grouped co-occurring TCRs with DBSCAN, adding TCRdist sequence similarity when clustering within HLA-allele-positive subsets. Co-occurrence clustering excluded repertoires with fewer than 30,000 or more than 120,000 public chains, plus five with anomalous nucleotide sharing. Held by TCRdb, this immuneACCESS table contains in-frame sequences only and omits some clones. Under half of the omission traces to an unresolved V gene where checked; the cause of the rest is unknown. The D gene and trimming were derived from the DNA, and the V and J assignments and clone size from that table. Counted in this sample were roughly 100,000 clones; less than 80% of them appeared once. The ten most abundant clones make up roughly 3.7% of the sample.

Sample: PBMCs. The sequence came from a man aged 55 to 69 in good health and CMV-seronegative. The chain is assembled from TRBV11-3 and TRBJ1-3; TRBD1 is possibly the D segment (6 matching bases). The sequenced DNA: TGTGCCAGCAGCTTAGTAAGGCAACAGGGTCCTCCTGGAAACACCATATATTTT. Its product reads: CASSLVRQQGPPGNTIYF.